The 32 T cell receptor beta chains in this list originate from one sample, sequenced in a study of blood T cell repertoires in COVID-19. Some clones are missing from TCRdb's copy, which holds only in-frame ones; the method was immunoSEQ multiplex PCR. The data contain 45,000 to 65,000 clones, 90% of them singletons. The specimen was peripheral blood. These receptors all come from a woman of 80 years or more with acute or convalescent COVID-19.

V gene TRBV5-1 combines with J gene TRBJ2-1, with 16 bases matching TRBD2. V shed 4 bases, J shed 0 bases, and the junction held 7 bases outside the gene matches. The germline V gene has CDR1 SGHRS and CDR2 YFSETQ. This CDR3 comprises 19 residues. The CDR3 region has the DNA TGCGCCAGCAGCCCCGCCGGGACTAGCGGGAGGGGCTCCTACAATGAGCAGTTCTTC. The encoded protein is CASSPAGTSGRGSYNEQFF.

This clone has only a few counts. The rearrangement joins TRBV18 to TRBJ1-5; a weak D match, TRBD1 (5 bases). In germline, CDR1 is KGHSH, CDR2 LQKENI. The CDR3 is made up of 13 amino acids. Trimming took 2 bases from V and 5 from J, leaving 7 bases between them. CDR3 sequence (DNA): TGTGCCAGCTCACCAGGCAGGGATCAGCCCCAGCATTTT. Protein: CASSPGRDQPQHF.

The CDR3 sequence: CAATSMGTLYEQYF. The CDR3 bases are TGTGCCGCCACCTCCATGGGGACTCTCTACGAGCAGTACTTC. The chain uses TRBV30 and TRBJ2-7; perhaps TRBD2 as D (6 bases). CDR1 and CDR2 from the germline V gene are GTSNPN and SVGIG (reference sequence). The CDR3 contains 14 residues. Deletions cut 8 bases from V and 3 bases from J, with 20 bases between.

The rearrangement uses TRBV24-1 and TRBJ2-5, with a weak D call TRBD2 (5 bases). V lost 1 base, J lost 5 bases, and 13 bases lay in between. The CDR3 covers 15 residues. Germline loops: CDR1 KGHDR, CDR2 SFDVKD. CDR3 amino acids: CATSDFSRGVETQYF. DNA of the CDR3: TGTGCCACCAGTGATTTCTCCCGGGGAGTGGAGACCCAGTACTTC.

The CDR3 DNA reads as TGTGCCATCAGTGATGGCAGGCAAGGTGTTTTTAACTATGGCTACACCTTC. Amino acids: CAISDGRQGVFNYGYTF. The chain combines TRBV10-3 with TRBJ1-2, with D unclear. The CDR3 loop spans 17 amino acids. The germline gives CDR1 ENHRY, CDR2 SYGVKD. The V end was cut by 3 bases, the J end by 1 base, with 18 bases between.

This chain joins TRBV4-3 and TRBJ2-3; 13 nucleotides match TRBD2. V lost 0 bases to trimming and J lost 6 bases; unmatched junction nucleotides: 6. The germline V gene encodes CDR1 LGHNA and CDR2 YSLEER. The CDR3 contains 17 residues. The CDR3 sequence: CASSQDLTSGRADTQYF. Here the CDR3 DNA reads TGCGCCAGCAGCCAAGATCTAACTAGCGGGAGGGCTGATACGCAGTATTTT.

The chain is built from TRBV3-1 (or the pseudogene TRBV3-2) and TRBJ2-3; the match to TRBD1 covers 8 bases. V shed 4 bases and J 2 bases; nucleotides not matched to a gene: 5. This CDR3 contains 15 residues. Germline loops: CDR1 LGHDT, CDR2 YNNKEL (reference sequence). The CDR3 region is CASSLRTGPTDTQYF. The CDR3 region has the DNA TGTGCCAGCAGCCTAAGGACAGGGCCCACAGATACGCAGTATTTT.

V and J are TRBV5-5 and TRBJ2-7; D is ambiguous. Germline-derived CDR1 and CDR2 are SGHKS and YYEKEE (reference sequence). The CDR3 runs to 15 residues. The germline V and J ends were trimmed by 0 bases and 2 bases, with 12 bases remaining between them. CDR3 residues: CASSLAAGSAYEQYF. CDR3 coding DNA: TGTGCCAGCAGCTTGGCCGCCGGGTCGGCCTACGAGCAGTACTTC.

The genes are TRBV24-1 and TRBJ2-7, with a tentative D call TRBD2 (6 bases). The CDR3 runs 11 residues. Trimming removed 3 bases from V and 12 bases from J, with 11 bases in between. Germline V gives CDR1 KGHDR, CDR2 SFDVKD. The CDR3 loop reads CATSDIGTWYF. In DNA form, the CDR3 reads TGTGCCACCAGTGATATAGGGACTTGGTACTTC.

The chain carries TRBV6-1 and TRBJ1-2; tentative D call: TRBD1 (5 bases). Germline assignment: CDR1 MNHNS and CDR2 SASEGT. This CDR3 comprises 14 residues. Trimming took off 0 bases at V and 4 bases at J, with 9 bases between the two ends. The CDR3, as DNA: TGTGCCAGCAGTGAAGCTCAGGGACTCTATGGCTACACCTTC. Translation: CASSEAQGLYGYTF.

The chain uses TRBV18 and TRBJ2-7; TRBD1 is a possible D gene (5 bases). V shed 3 bases and J shed 6 bases, with 9 bases lying between them. Germline-derived CDR1 and CDR2 are KGHSH and LQKENI. The CDR3 sequence is 12 residues long. The CDR3, as DNA: TGTGCCAGCTCACCGCAGGGCACCGAGCAGTACTTC. Amino acid sequence: CASSPQGTEQYF.

This clone was detected once. V and J are TRBV10-3 and TRBJ2-3, with TRBD1 matching over 12 bases. Germline loops: CDR1 ENHRY, CDR2 SYGVKD. Unmatched junction bases numbered 12, after V lost 0 bases and J lost 5 bases. The CDR3 covers 19 residues. The CDR3 protein is CAISESIAGTGGEGDTQYF. In nucleotides, the CDR3 is TGTGCCATCAGTGAGTCCATAGCCGGGACAGGGGGCGAGGGAGATACGCAGTATTTT.

The J gene is TRBJ1-4, the V gene TRBV4-3; 7 nucleotides match TRBD1. The germline V gene has CDR1 LGHNA and CDR2 YSLEER. This CDR3 contains 16 residues. The junction had 6 bases not matched to a gene; V was cut back by 1 base and J by 4 bases. CDR3 residues: CASSQGYRDSNEKLFF. The DNA of the CDR3 is TGCGCCAGCAGCCAAGGTTATCGGGACAGTAATGAAAAACTGTTTTTT.

The chain's CDR3 is CASSFGQGGAGANVLTF. CDR3 bases: TGTGCCAGTAGTTTCGGACAGGGGGGCGCTGGGGCCAACGTCCTGACTTTC. The chain has TRBV19 and TRBJ2-6, with TRBD1 matching 10 bases. Germline V gene lookup returns CDR1 LNHDA and CDR2 SQIVND (reference sequence). The CDR3 is 17 amino acids. With 5 bases clipped from V and 2 bases from J, the junction kept 6 bases outside the gene matches.

The rearrangement uses TRBV18 and TRBJ2-5; no definite D call. The V end was cut by 3 bases, the J end by 4 bases, with 12 bases between. The CDR3 runs 14 residues. Germline values: CDR1 KGHSH, CDR2 LQKENI. DNA for the CDR3: TGTGCCAGCTCACCCGATAGTGTCTTAGAGACCCAGTACTTC. Protein: CASSPDSVLETQYF.

This clone was counted a single time. Other DNA sequences in the sample encode the same CDR3. The chain uses TRBV10-3 and TRBJ1-1; maybe TRBD1 (6 bases). Deletions cut 0 bases from V and 3 bases from J, with 11 bases between. Germline V CDR1 and CDR2: ENHRY, SYGVKD. The CDR3 runs 15 residues. The CDR3 spells CAISESYRADTEAFF. CDR3 nucleotide sequence: TGTGCCATCAGTGAGTCGTACAGGGCGGACACTGAAGCTTTCTTT.

V and J are TRBV7-2 and TRBJ2-1, with 9 bases lining up with TRBD1. Germline-derived CDR1 and CDR2 are SGHTA and FQGNSA. The CDR3 length is 17 residues. The ends lost 1 base at V and 2 bases at J; junction bases unmatched: 6. The CDR3 DNA sequence: TGTGCCAGCAGCTTAGGTACAGGGGGCAGGGCCTACAATGAGCAGTTCTTC. It yields the protein CASSLGTGGRAYNEQFF.

This chain uses TRBV2 with TRBJ1-5, with a tentative D call TRBD1 (5 bases). Germline V gene lookup returns CDR1 SNHLY and CDR2 FYNNEI. CDR3 length equals 15 residues. The V gene lost 5 bases and the J gene lost 0 bases, with 11 bases spanning the gap. This CDR3 reads CASSTDSVSNQPQHF. CDR3 sequence (DNA): TGTGCCAGCAGTACCGACAGTGTTAGCAATCAGCCCCAGCATTTT. Full variable domain (remainder filled in from reference TRBV2 and TRBJ1-5): EPEVTQTPSHQVTQMGQEVILRCVPISNHLYFYWYRQILGQKVEFLVSFYNNEISEKSEIFDDQFSVERPDGSNFTLKIRSTKLEDSAMYFCASSTDSVSNQPQHFGDGTRLSIL.

This chain joins TRBV7-9 and TRBJ1-1; tentatively, D is TRBD1 (5 bases). Per the germline V gene, CDR1 is SEHNR and CDR2 is FQNEAQ (reference sequence). V was shortened by 0 bases and J by 1 base, with 12 bases between the two germline ends. The CDR3 contains 16 residues. In nucleotides, the CDR3 is TGTGCCAGCAGCTTAGCGTCGGGACTGGGGAACACTGAAGCTTTCTTT. Translating it yields CASSLASGLGNTEAFF.

V is TRBV15 and J is TRBJ1-6; no clear D. With 0 bases removed from V and 7 bases from J, the gap between germline ends came to 10 bases. There are 15 residues in the CDR3. The germline V gene encodes CDR1 LNHNV and CDR2 YYDKDF (reference sequence). CDR3 loop: CATSRDLPGNSPLHF. The CDR3 nucleotides are TGTGCCACCAGCAGAGATCTGCCCGGGAATTCACCCCTCCACTTT. Filled out from reference TRBV15 and TRBJ1-6, the complete variable domain reads DAMVIQNPRYQVTQFGKPVTLSCSQTLNHNVMYWYQQKSSQAPKLLFHYYDKDFNNEADTPDNFQSRRPNTSFCFLDIRSPGLGDTAMYLCATSRDLPGNSPLHFGNGTRLTVT.

The chain employs TRBV3-1 (or the pseudogene TRBV3-2) and TRBJ2-2, with 10 bases fitting TRBD1. Germline CDR1 reads LGHDT; CDR2 reads YNNKEL (reference sequence). V lost 5 bases, J lost 4 bases, and 1 base stayed unmatched. The CDR3 is made up of 14 amino acids. In DNA form, the CDR3 reads TGTGCCAGCAGCGGGACAGGGGCCACCGGGGAGCTGTTTTTT. This encodes CASSGTGATGELFF.

The rearrangement uses TRBV19 and TRBJ1-3; 10 nucleotides line up with TRBD1. Germline V gene lookup returns CDR1 LNHDA and CDR2 SQIVND (reference sequence). The trim removed 4 bases at V and 9 bases at J, leaving 6 bases unmatched. This CDR3 is built from 14 residues. The CDR3 sequence: CASSTRQGASTIYF. CDR3 in DNA: TGTGCCAGTAGTACCCGACAGGGGGCTAGCACCATATATTTT.

This chain links TRBV7-9 with TRBJ2-7; 7 bases match TRBD2. This CDR3 contains 15 residues. V lost 2 bases and J lost 3; bases outside the gene matches: 7. CDR1 is SEHNR, CDR2 FQNEAQ, per germline (reference sequence). CDR3 nucleotide sequence: TGTGCCAGCAGCTTATCGGGCGGGGGACTCTACGAGCAGTACTTC. Encoded protein: CASSLSGGGLYEQYF.

The genes are TRBV7-9 and TRBJ1-1; D gene unclear. This CDR3 has 13 amino acids. V was trimmed by 3 bases and J by 4 bases, leaving 9 bases between them. The germline gives CDR1 SEHNR, CDR2 FQNEAQ (reference sequence). CDR3 residues: CASSFRQFTEAFF. DNA for the CDR3: TGTGCCAGCAGCTTTAGACAATTCACTGAAGCTTTCTTT.

J is TRBJ1-5 and V is TRBV24-1; D remains ambiguous. The CDR3 extends over 12 amino acids. Per the germline V gene, CDR1 is KGHDR and CDR2 is SFDVKD. V lost 2 bases to trimming and J lost 4 bases, with 2 bases between them. CDR3 DNA sequence: TGTGCCACCAGTGATTCGAATCAGCCCCAGCATTTT. Translating gives CATSDSNQPQHF.

This clone came up once. The chain is built from TRBV5-1 and TRBJ1-2, with a tentative D call TRBD1 (6 bases). The ends were cut back, 4 bases at V and 8 bases at J, with 15 bases in the middle. This CDR3 is built from 13 residues. Germline V CDR1 and CDR2: SGHRS, YFSETQ. CDR3 nucleotide sequence: TGCGCCAGCAGCGAAGGGACACACCCCGGCTACACCTTC. Protein: CASSEGTHPGYTF.

This chain connects TRBV9 to TRBJ2-5, with 9 nucleotides matching TRBD1. J lost 5 bases, V lost 4 bases, and 9 bases had no gene match. Germline lookup yields CDR1 SGDLS and CDR2 YYNGEE. The CDR3 is made up of 15 amino acids. CDR3 sequence reads: CASSSDTGGGETQYF. The CDR3 region has the DNA TGTGCCAGCAGCTCCGATACAGGGGGCGGTGAGACCCAGTACTTC.

The chain joins TRBV7-2 to TRBJ1-6; 8 bases match TRBD1. CDR1 is SGHTA and CDR2 is FQGNSA in the germline V gene. This CDR3 has 15 residues. The J segment lost 10 bases and the V segment lost 3 bases, leaving 8 bases of the junction unmatched. CDR3 coding DNA: TGTGCCAGCAGCTTCGACGGACAGGGTGGGTCACCCCTCCACTTT. Residues: CASSFDGQGGSPLHF.

V gene TRBV11-2 combines with J gene TRBJ1-2; TRBD1 agrees at 10 bases. The germline V gene encodes CDR1 SGHAT and CDR2 FQNNGV. The CDR3 runs to 18 residues. V lost 2 bases and J lost 3; bases outside the gene matches: 12. CDR3 bases: TGTGCCAGCAGCTTAACCAACCTGGACAGGGGGTCGGACTATGGCTACACCTTC. It translates to CASSLTNLDRGSDYGYTF.

Comment on this clone: A junction boundary mismatches the germline segment, possibly from a read error. This chain links TRBV27 with TRBJ1-2; TRBD1 agrees at 9 bases. Germline V gene lookup returns CDR1 MNHEY and CDR2 SMNVEV (reference sequence). This CDR3 has 15 amino acids. CDR3: CASSISRDRVYGYTF. In DNA, the CDR3 is TGTGCCAGCAGTATATCACGGGACAGGGTTTATGGCTACACCTTC.

The chain uses TRBV21-1 and TRBJ1-5; TRBD1 is taken as the D call from the table, unchecked against the DNA. TRBV21-1 counts as a pseudogene. The CDR3 extends over 18 amino acids. CDR3 coding DNA: TGTGCCAGCAGCAGACCCCCTTACAGGGATCGTTCCAATCAGCCCCAGCATTTT. Residues: CASSRPPYRDRSNQPQHF.

This clone was detected only once. V usage is TRBV2 and J usage is TRBJ1-5, with D perhaps TRBD1 (6 bases). Germline V gene sequence: CDR1 SNHLY, CDR2 FYNNEI. This CDR3 is 15 amino acids long. Trimming removed 0 bases at V and 0 bases at J, with 6 bases between. The CDR3 spells CASSEAGHSNQPQHF. In nucleotides, the CDR3 is TGTGCCAGCAGTGAAGCGGGACATAGCAATCAGCCCCAGCATTTT.